This T cell receptor (beta chain) was sequenced during a study of blood T cells in healthy people across ages (dated by TCRdb to the mid-2010s). Looking at the study overall: In model experiments, template switching captured about one uniquely barcoded TCR beta cDNA molecule for every two T cells. The study measured age-related changes in TCR beta repertoire diversity using deep sequencing normalized with unique cDNA molecular identifiers. The donors were divided into four age groups: young (average around 16 years), middle-aged (about 39), aged (about 61) and long-lived (82). Donors of different ages were randomly distributed across sequencing lanes to avoid experimental bias. Two additional independent replicas of 1 million unique cDNA reads from the same blood draw were analyzed for two donors (one aged 18 to 30 and one aged 80 or older).

Receptor amplification or capture employed 5' RACE. TCRdb lists the instrument as Illumina HiSeq 2500. A second about 7 to 12 cycle PCR used a sample-barcoded 5' primer and a J-beta primer mix. A unique molecular identifier was introduced onto each TCR beta cDNA molecule by a template-switch 5' adaptor carrying 12 random nucleotides. Each sample yielded at least 2.5 million CDR3-containing paired-end reads. The Mint cDNA synthesis kit, primed by a TRBC-specific oligonucleotide, was used to synthesize first-strand cDNA from all RNA. All cDNA was treated with uracil-DNA glycosylase and then went through a first 18-cycle PCR with the universal primers M1SS and BC2_uni_R. The original pipeline was this. Each sample was normalized by randomly selecting 1 million high-quality reads, each carrying a distinct molecular identifier. Instead of being binned into consensus sequences, reads with shared molecular identifiers were discarded. MiTCR, with a Q25 quality threshold and the strictest error-elimination algorithm, was used for CDR3 identification, clonotype clustering and error correction. A nonparametric unseen species model using Euler transformation provided a lower-bound estimate of total TCR beta diversity. TCRdb itself trimmed the public reads at Q25 with fastp, ran MiXCR and retained productive beta chains. Entries that share a CDR3 protein sequence are merged under the most common genes and DNA. V and J calls and clone size were set by TCRdb, not the authors. The sample table shows approximately 850,000 distinct CDR3 sequences, and under 45% are seen once. About a fifth of the sample goes to the ten largest clones.

Donors were approximately 42 systemically healthy Caucasian individuals from Russia aged roughly 6 to 90 years. Each donor gave about 9.7 milliliters of peripheral blood, drawn into EDTA-treated Vacutainer tubes. Ficoll-Paque density-gradient centrifugation was used to isolate PBMCs, with at least 6 million per sample. Total RNA was extracted from PBMCs with Trizol reagent, with at least 5 micrograms obtained per sample. The percentages of naive CD45RAhigh/CD27high T cells were determined by flow cytometry on a PBMC aliquot from every donor. General study outcomes and caveats: The percentage of naive T cells measured by flow cytometry correlated strongly with observed TCR beta diversity. Since profiling was done on bulk unsorted PBMCs, naive and antigen-experienced compartments could not be conclusively compared. Donor CMV infection status was unknown, potentially confounding age-related changes in expanded clonotypes. Compared with the aged group, the long-lived group had more naive CD4+ T cells, fewer expanded clones and increased TCR diversity, suggesting age selection. Total diversity estimates from one million sequenced T cells were considered lower bounds and underestimates. Observed TCR beta diversity per million T cells fell roughly linearly with age, and a significant reduction was already apparent by age around 44.

This clonotype was seen a handful of times. The antigen it binds to is not known. No qualities accompany the bases; no much larger clone lies one base away. Spanning cysteine to phenylalanine, the CDR3 consists of 14 amino acids. Of all the DNA, just the CDR3 is kept, 42 bases in frame from base 1. CDR1 and CDR2 (SGHTA, FQGNSA) derive from the germline V gene. The sequencing sample was made of blood. The chain is made from TRBV7-2 and TRBJ2-4; tentative D gene TRBD2, with 6 bases matching. The DNA end is a closer match to TRBJ2-5, so the J assignment may be wrong. This clonotype was sampled from a man in his sixties in good health. DNA sequence: TGTGCCAGCAGCTCGCGAGCGGGCCAGGAGACCCAGTACTTC. It translates to CASSSRAGQETQYF.